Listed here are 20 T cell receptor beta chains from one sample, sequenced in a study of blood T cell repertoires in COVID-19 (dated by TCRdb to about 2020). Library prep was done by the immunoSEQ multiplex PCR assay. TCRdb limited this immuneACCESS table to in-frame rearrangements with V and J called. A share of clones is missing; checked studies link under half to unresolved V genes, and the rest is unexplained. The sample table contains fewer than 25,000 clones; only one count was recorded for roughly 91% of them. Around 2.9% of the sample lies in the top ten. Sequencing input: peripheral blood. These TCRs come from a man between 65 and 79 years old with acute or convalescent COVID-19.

CDR3 nucleotide sequence: TGTGCCAGCAGCTTAGAATCCATATGTCTTGGACAGACCAATCAGCCCCAGCATTTT. Its protein is CASSLESICLGQTNQPQHF. This chain joins TRBV11-3 and TRBJ1-5; perhaps TRBD1 as D (6 bases). Trimming took 0 bases from V and 3 from J, leaving 21 bases between them. Looked up from germline, CDR1 is SGHNT and CDR2 is YENEEA. This CDR3 is 19 amino acids long.

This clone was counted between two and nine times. In nucleotides, the CDR3 is TGTGCCAGCAGGTCCGGGACAGGGGGTTTAGACACCTTC. This sequence encodes CASRSGTGGLDTF. The gene calls are TRBV27 and TRBJ1-2; 11 bases are shared with TRBD1. CDR3 length: 13 amino acids. V trimming: 6 bases; J trimming: 12 bases; junction bases outside the gene matches: 9. Germline CDR1 is MNHEY and CDR2 is SMNVEV (reference sequence).

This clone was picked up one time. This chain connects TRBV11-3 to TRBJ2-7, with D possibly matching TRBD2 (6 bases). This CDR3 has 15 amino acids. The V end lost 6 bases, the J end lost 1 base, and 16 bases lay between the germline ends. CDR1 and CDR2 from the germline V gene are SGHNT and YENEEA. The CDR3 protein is CASRRARRGSYEQYF. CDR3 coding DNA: TGTGCCAGCAGGAGGGCGCGTCGGGGGTCCTACGAGCAGTACTTC.

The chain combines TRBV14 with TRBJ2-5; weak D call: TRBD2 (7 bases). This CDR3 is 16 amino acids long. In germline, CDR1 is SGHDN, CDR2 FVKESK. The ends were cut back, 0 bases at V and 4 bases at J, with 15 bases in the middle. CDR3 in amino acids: CASSQDSQGRGETQYF. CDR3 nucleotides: TGTGCCAGCAGCCAAGATTCCCAGGGGAGGGGAGAGACCCAGTACTTC.

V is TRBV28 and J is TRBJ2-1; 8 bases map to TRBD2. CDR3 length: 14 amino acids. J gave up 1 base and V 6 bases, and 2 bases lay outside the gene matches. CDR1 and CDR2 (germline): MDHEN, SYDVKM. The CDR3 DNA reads TGTGCCAGCAGGAGCGGGAGTTCCTACAATGAGCAGTTCTTC. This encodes CASRSGSSYNEQFF.

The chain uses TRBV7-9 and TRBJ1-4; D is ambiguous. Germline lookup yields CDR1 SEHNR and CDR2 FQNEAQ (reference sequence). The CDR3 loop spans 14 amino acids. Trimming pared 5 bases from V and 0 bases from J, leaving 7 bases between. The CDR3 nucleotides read TGTGCCAGCAGCCGCAGTGCAACTAATGAAAAACTGTTTTTT. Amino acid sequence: CASSRSATNEKLFF.

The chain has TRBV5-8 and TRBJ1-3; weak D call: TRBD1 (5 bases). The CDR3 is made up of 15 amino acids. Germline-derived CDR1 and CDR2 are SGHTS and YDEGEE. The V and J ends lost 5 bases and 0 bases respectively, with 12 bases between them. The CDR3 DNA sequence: TGTGCCAGCAGGCTCCGGGGGAGCTCTGGAAACACCATATATTTT. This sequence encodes CASRLRGSSGNTIYF. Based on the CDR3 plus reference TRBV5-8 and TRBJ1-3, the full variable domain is EAGVTQSPTHLIKTRGQQATLRCSPISGHTSVYWYQQALGLGLQFLLWYDEGEERNRGNFPPRFSGRQFPNYSSELNVNALELEDSALYLCASRLRGSSGNTIYFGEGSWLTVV.

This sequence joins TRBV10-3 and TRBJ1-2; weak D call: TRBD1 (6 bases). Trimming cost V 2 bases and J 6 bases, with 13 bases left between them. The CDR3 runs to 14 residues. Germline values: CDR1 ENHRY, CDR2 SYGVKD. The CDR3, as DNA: TGTGCCATCAGTGAGATGGGACAAGGGGATGGCTACACCTTC. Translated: CAISEMGQGDGYTF.

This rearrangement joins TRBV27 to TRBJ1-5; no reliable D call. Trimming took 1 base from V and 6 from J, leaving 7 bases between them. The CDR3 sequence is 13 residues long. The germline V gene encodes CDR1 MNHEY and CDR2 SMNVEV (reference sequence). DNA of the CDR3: TGTGCCAGCAGTTTATTACCCGGTCAGCCCCAGCATTTT. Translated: CASSLLPGQPQHF.

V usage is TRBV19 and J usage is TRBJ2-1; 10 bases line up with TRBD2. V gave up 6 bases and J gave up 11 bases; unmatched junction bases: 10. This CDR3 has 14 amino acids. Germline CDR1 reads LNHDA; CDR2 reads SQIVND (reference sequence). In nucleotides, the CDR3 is TGTGCCAGTAGAGACGGACTAGCGGCAAAAAAGCAGTTCTTC. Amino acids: CASRDGLAAKKQFF.

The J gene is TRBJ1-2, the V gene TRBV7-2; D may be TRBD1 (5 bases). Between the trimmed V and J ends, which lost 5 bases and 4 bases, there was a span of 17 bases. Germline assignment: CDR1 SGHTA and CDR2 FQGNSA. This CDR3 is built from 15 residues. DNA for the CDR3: TGTGCCAGCAGCCCGGATCGGACACCGACCTATGGCTACACCTTC. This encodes CASSPDRTPTYGYTF.

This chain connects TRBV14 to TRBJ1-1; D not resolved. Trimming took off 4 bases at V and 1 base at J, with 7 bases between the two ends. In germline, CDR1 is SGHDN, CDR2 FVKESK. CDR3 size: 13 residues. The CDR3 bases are TGTGCCAGCAGCCCCCAGGAGAACACTGAAGCTTTCTTT. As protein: CASSPQENTEAFF.

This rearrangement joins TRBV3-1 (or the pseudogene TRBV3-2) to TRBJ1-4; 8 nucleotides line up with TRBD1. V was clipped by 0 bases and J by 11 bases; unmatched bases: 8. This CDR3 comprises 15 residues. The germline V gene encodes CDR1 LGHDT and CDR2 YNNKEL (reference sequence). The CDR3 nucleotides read TGTGCCAGCAGCCAAGAATCAGGACAGGGCAGGAAACTGTTTTTT. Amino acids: CASSQESGQGRKLFF.

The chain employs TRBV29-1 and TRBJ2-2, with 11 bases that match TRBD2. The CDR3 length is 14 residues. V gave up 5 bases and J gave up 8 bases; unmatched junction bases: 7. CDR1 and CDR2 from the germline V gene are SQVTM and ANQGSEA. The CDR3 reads CSVRLAGRSGELFF. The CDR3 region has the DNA TGCAGCGTTCGACTAGCGGGAAGGTCGGGGGAGCTGTTTTTT.

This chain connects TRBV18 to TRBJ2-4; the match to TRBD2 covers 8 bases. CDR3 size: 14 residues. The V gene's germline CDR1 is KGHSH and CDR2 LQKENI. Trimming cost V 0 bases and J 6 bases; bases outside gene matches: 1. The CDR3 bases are TGTGCCAGCTCACCACCCGGGGGGGGAAACATTCAGTACTTC. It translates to CASSPPGGGNIQYF. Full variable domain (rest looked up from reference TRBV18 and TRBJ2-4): NAGVMQNPRHLVRRRGQEARLRCSPMKGHSHVYWYRQLPEEGLKFMVYLQKENIIDESGMPKERFSAEFPKEGPSILRIQQVVRGDSAAYFCASSPPGGGNIQYFGAGTRLSVL.

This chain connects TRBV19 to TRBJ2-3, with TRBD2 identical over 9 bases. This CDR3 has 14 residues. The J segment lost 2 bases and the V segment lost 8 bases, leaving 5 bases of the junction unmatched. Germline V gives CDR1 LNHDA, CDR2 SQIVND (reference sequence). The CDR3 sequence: CASSGLAFTDTQYF. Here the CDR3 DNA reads TGTGCCAGTTCGGGACTAGCCTTCACAGATACGCAGTATTTT.

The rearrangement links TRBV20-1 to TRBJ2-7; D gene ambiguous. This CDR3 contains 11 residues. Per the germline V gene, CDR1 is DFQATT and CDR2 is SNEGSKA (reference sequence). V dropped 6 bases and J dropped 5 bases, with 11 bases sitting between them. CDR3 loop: CSAFSGHEQYF. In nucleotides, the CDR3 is TGCAGTGCGTTTTCTGGGCACGAGCAGTACTTC.

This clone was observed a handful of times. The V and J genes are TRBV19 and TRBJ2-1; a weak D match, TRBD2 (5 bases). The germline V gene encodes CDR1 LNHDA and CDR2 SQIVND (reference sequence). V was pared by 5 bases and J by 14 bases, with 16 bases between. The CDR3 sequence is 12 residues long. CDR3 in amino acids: CASSPRGAWKFF. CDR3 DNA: TGTGCCAGTAGTCCCCGGGGAGCATGGAAGTTCTTC.

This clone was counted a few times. The CDR3, as DNA: TGTGCCACCTCCGAGGTGGGTTTAGTTCAGCCCCAGCATTTT. Protein: CATSEVGLVQPQHF. The chain is built from TRBV24-1 and TRBJ1-5; D is unclear. V gave up 9 bases and J gave up 6 bases, with 17 bases separating them. This CDR3 has 14 amino acids. Per the germline V gene, CDR1 is KGHDR and CDR2 is SFDVKD.

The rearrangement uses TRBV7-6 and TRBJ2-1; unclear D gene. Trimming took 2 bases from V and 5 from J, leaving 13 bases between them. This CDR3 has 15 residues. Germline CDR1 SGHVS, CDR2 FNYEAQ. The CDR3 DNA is TGTGCCAGCAGCTTATTTATAGTGTCTGACAATGAGCAGTTCTTC. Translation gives CASSLFIVSDNEQFF.